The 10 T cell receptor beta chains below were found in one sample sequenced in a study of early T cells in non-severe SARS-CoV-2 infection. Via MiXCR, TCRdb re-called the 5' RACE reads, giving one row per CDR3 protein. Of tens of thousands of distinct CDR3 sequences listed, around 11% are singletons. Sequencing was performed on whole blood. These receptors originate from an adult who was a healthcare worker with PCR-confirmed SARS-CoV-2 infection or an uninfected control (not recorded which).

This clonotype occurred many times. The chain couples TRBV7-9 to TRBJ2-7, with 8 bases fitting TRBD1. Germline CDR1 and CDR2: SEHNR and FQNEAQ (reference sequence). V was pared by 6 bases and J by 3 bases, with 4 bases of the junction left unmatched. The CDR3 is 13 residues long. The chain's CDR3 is CASSYRGNYEQYF. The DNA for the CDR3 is TGTGCCAGCAGTTACAGGGGGAACTACGAGCAGTACTTC.

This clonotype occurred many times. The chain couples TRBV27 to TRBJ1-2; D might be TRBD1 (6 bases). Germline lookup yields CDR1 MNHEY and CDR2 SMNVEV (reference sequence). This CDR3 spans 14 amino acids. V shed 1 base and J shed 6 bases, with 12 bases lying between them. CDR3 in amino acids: CASSLLGQGNGYTF. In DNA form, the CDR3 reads TGTGCCAGCAGTTTATTGGGCCAGGGGAATGGCTACACCTTC.

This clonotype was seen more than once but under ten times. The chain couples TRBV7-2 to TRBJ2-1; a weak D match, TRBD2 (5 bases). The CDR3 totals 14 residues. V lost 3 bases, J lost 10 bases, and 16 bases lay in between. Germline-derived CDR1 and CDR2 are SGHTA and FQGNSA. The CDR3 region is CASSFHVNSEEQFF. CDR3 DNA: TGTGCCAGCAGCTTCCACGTTAATAGCGAAGAGCAGTTCTTC.

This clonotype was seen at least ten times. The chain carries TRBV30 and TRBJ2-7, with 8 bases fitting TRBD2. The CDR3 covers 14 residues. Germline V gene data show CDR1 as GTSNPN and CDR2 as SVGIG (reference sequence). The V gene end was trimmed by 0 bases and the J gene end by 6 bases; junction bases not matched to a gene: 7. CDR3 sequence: CAWSVSGLVREQYF. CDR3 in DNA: TGTGCCTGGAGTGTGTCGGGACTAGTTCGCGAGCAGTACTTC. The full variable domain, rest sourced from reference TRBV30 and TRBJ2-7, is SQTIHQWPATLVQPVGSPLSLECTVEGTSNPNLYWYRQAAGRGLQLLFYSVGIGQISSEVPQNLSASRPQDRQFILSSKKLLLSDSGFYLCAWSVSGLVREQYFGPGTRLTVT.

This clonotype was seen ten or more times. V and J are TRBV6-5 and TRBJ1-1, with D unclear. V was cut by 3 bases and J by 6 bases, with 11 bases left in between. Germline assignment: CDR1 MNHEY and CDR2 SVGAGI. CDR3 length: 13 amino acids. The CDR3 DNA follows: TGTGCCAGCAGTTATGACCCAAGGGCTGAAGCTTTCTTT. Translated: CASSYDPRAEAFF.

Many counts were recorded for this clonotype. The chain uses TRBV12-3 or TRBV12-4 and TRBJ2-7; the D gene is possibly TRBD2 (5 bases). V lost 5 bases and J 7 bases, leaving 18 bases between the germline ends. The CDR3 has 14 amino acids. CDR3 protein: CASSPSGRRPEQYF. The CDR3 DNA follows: TGTGCCAGCAGTCCATCGGGGAGAAGACCTGAGCAGTACTTC.

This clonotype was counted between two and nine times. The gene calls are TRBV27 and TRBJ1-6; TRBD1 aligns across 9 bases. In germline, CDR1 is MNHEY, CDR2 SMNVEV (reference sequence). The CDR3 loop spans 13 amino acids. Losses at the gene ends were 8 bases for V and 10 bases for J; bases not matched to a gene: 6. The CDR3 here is CASRDRARSPLHF. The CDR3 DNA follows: TGTGCCAGCCGGGACAGGGCTCGGTCACCCCTCCACTTT.

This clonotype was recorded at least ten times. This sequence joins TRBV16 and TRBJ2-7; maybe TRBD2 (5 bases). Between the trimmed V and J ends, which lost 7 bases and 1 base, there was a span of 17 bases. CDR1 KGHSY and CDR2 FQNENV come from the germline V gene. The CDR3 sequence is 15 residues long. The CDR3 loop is CASTHPGLGSYEQYF. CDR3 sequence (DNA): TGTGCCAGCACGCACCCCGGACTCGGATCCTACGAGCAGTACTTC.

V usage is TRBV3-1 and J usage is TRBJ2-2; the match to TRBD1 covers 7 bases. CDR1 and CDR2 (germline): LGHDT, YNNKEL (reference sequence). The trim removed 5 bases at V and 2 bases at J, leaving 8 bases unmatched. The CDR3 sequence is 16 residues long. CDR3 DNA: TGTGCCAGCAGCGATTGGGGACAGACAAACACCGGGGAGCTGTTTTTT. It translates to CASSDWGQTNTGELFF.

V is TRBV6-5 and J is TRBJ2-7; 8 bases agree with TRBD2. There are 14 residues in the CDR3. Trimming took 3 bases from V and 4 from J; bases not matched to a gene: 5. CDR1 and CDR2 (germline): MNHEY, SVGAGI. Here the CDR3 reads CASSYFSGGYEQYF. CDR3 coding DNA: TGTGCCAGCAGTTATTTCAGCGGGGGATACGAGCAGTACTTC.